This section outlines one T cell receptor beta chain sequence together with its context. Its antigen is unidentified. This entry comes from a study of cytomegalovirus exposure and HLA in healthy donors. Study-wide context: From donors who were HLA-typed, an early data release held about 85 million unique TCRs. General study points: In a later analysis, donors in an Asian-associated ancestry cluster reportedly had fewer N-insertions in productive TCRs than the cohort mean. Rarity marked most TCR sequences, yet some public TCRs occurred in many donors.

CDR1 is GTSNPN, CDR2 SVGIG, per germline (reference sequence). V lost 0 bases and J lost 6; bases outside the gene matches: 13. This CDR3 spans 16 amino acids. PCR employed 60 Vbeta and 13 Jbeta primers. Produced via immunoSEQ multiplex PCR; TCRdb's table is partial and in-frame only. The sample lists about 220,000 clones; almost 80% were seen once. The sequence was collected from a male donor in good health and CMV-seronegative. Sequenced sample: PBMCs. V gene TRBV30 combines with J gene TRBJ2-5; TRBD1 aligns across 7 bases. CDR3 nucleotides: TGTGCCTGGAGTGTACCTTGGGACAGCTTTCGACAGACCCAGTACTTC. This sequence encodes CAWSVPWDSFRQTQYF.